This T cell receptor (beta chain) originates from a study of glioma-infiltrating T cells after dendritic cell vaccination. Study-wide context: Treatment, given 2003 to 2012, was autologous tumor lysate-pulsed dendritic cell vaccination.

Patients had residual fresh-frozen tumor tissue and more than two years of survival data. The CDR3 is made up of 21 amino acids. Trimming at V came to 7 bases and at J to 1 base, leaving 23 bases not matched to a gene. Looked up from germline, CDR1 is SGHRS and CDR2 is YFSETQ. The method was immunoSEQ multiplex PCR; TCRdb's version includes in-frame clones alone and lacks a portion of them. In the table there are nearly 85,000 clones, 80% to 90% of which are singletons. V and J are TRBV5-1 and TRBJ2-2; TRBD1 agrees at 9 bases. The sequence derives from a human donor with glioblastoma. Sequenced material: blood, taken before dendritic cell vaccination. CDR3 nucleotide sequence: TGCGCCAGCGGAACACGTGATCCCGGGACAGGGAGAAGCAGGAACACCGGGGAGCTGTTTTTT. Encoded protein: CASGTRDPGTGRSRNTGELFF.